This T cell receptor beta chain originates from a study of T cells in localized non-small cell lung cancer. Findings and caveats of the study: The greatest T cell clonality was found in uninvolved adjacent lung (higher than in tumor). Researchers found a median about 53 of the top 100 tumor clones in adjacent lung. Higher T cell density in the blood was associated with longer overall survival, whereas higher adjacent-lung clonality associated with shorter survival.

Sequencing used immunoSEQ multiplex PCR; TCRdb keeps in-frame clones, though not all of them. This sample carries tens of thousands of clones, around 87% of them seen once, and the ten largest clones take 6.5% to 9%. Remarks on this clone: The antigen is unknown.

Trimming stripped 1 base from V and 5 bases from J, with 5 bases between. CDR1 is LNHDA, CDR2 SQIVND, per germline (reference sequence). The CDR3 is 12 residues long. This receptor was identified in a woman between 18 and 55 years old with stage III lung adenocarcinoma. The specimen comprised peripheral blood, sampled before any cancer treatment. V is TRBV19 and J is TRBJ1-1; D gene unclear. The CDR3 sequence is CASSIARTEAFF. The CDR3, as DNA: TGTGCCAGTAGTATAGCCCGGACTGAAGCTTTCTTT.